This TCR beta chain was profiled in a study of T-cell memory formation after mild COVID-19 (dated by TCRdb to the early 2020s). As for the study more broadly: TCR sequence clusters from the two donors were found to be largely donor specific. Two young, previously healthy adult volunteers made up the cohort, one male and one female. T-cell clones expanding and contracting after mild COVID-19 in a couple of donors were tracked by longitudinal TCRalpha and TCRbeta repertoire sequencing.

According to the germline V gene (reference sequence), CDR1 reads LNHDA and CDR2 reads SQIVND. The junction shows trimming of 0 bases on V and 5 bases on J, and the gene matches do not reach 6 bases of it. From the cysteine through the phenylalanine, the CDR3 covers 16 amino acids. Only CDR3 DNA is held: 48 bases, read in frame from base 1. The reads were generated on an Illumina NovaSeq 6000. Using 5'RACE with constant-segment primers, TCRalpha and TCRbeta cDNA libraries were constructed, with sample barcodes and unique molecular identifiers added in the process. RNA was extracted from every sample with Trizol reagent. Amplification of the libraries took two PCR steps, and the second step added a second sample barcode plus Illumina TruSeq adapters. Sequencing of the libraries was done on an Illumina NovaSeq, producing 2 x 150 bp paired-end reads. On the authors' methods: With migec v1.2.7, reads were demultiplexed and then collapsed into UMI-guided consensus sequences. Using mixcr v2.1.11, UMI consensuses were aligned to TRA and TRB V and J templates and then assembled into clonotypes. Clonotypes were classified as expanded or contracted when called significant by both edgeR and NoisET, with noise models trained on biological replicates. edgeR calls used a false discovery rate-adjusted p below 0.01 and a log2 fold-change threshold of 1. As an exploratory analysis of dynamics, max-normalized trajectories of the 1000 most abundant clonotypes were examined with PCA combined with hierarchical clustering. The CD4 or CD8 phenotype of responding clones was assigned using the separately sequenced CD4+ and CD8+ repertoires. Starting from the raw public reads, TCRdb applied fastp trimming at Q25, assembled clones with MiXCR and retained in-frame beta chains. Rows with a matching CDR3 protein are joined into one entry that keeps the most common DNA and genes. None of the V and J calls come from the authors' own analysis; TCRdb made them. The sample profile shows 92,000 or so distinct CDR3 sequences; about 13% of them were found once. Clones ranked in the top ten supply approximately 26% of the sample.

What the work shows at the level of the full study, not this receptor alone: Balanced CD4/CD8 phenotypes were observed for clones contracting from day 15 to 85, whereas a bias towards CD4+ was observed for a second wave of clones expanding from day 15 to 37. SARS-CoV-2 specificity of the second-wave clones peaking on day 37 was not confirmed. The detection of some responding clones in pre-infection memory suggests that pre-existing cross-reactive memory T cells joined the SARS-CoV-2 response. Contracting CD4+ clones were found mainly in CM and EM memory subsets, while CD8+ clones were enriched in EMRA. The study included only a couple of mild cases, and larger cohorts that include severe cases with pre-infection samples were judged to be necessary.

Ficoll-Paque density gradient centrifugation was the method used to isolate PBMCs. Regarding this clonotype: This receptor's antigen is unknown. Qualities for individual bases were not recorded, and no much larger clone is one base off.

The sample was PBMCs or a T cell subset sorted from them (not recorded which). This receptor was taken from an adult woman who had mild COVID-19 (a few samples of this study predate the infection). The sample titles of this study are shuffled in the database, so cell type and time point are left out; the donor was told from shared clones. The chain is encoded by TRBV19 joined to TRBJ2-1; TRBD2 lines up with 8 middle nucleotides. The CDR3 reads CASSIDRGGPNNEQFF. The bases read TGTGCCAGTAGTATAGATCGGGGGGGGCCGAACAATGAGCAGTTCTTC.